Sequencing of this TCR beta chain was carried out in a study of blood T cell repertoires in COVID-19. Study in general: The United States, Italy and Spain were the sources of the acute and convalescent COVID-19 samples. T cells, B-cell-depleted T cells, or PBMCs supplied cDNA or gDNA.

The germline V gene encodes CDR1 SGHDN and CDR2 FVKESK. This CDR3 region has 17 residues. Unmatched junction bases numbered 5, after V lost 1 base and J lost 3 bases. Methods used by the authors: Reference gene primer amplification gave estimated nucleated cell counts. TCRdb keeps only in-frame clones here, not all; method: immunoSEQ multiplex PCR. The V and J calls and clone size are taken from that table; D and trimming were inferred from the DNA. This table holds some 55,000 clones, around 87% found once. The clonotype comes from a man between 60 and 75 years old with acute or convalescent COVID-19. This sequence joins TRBV14 and TRBJ2-2, with 10 bases that match TRBD1. Sequencing was done on a sample of peripheral blood. This chain's CDR3 is CASSQGRQGADTGELFF. Here the CDR3 DNA reads TGTGCCAGCAGCCAAGGGAGACAGGGGGCCGACACCGGGGAGCTGTTTTTT.